The rows below give T cell receptor beta chains drawn from one sample of a study of blood T cell repertoires in COVID-19. TCRdb keeps only in-frame clones here, not all; method: immunoSEQ multiplex PCR. The data show 70,000 to 95,000 clones, more than 80% seen once. Sequencing input: peripheral blood. The origin of the receptors is a woman aged 65 to 85 with acute or convalescent COVID-19. Both conserved end residues are part of each CDR3. Fields, in order: V gene, D gene, clone size, J gene, CDR3 DNA, CDR3 protein. The D gene is left open where the match is weak. Where a row states a size, it is once, few, many or the class of an expanded clone; other rows omit it.

>TRBV5-1|.|.|TRBJ1-1
TGCGCCAGCAGCTATAGCCACCAGAACACTGAAGCTTTCTTT
CASSYSHQNTEAFF
>TRBV5-5|.|few|TRBJ1-3
TGTGCCAGCAGCCTGCGGGGGGCCAGCTCTGGAAACACCATATATTTT
CASSLRGASSGNTIYF
>TRBV7-9|.|.|TRBJ1-1
TGTGCCAGCAGCTTAGGGCAGGGAAGATACACTGAAGCTTTCTTT
CASSLGQGRYTEAFF
>TRBV29-1|.|once|TRBJ1-5
TGCAGCGTTGGTGCTAGGGGTCAGCCCCAGCATTTT
CSVGARGQPQHF
>TRBV7-9|.|once|TRBJ2-4
TGTGCCAGCAGCACAGATGGACTAGCCAAAAACATTCAGTACTTC
CASSTDGLAKNIQYF
>TRBV6-5|.|.|TRBJ1-1
TGTGCCAGCAGTTACAACGGGAGGAACACTGAAGCTTTCTTT
CASSYNGRNTEAFF
>TRBV6-5|.|once|TRBJ1-5
TGTGCCAGCAGTTCGTATAGCAATCAGCCCCAGCATTTT
CASSSYSNQPQHF
>TRBV18|.|.|TRBJ2-3
TGTGCCAGCTCACCAGGCAGGGTATCCCCAGATACGCAGTATTTT
CASSPGRVSPDTQYF
>TRBV11-3|TRBD1|.|TRBJ1-1
TGTGCCAGCAGCTTAGGAGGTGACAGGGACACTGAAGCTTTCTTT
CASSLGGDRDTEAFF
>TRBV7-3|TRBD2|.|TRBJ2-5
TGTGCCAGCAGCAGTTCTAGCGGGGCTCTACGCGGGACCCAGTACTTC
CASSSSSGALRGTQYF
>TRBV28|TRBD1|few|TRBJ1-5
TGTGCCAGCAGTCAATTAGGGACAGCCCTGGATCAGCCCCAGCATTTT
CASSQLGTALDQPQHF
>TRBV28|TRBD2|.|TRBJ2-2
TGTGCCAGCAGTTTAGGGGGGGAAGGCACCGGGGAGCTGTTTTTT
CASSLGGEGTGELFF
>TRBV5-6|TRBD1|.|TRBJ1-2
TGTGCCAGCAGCTTCGGGACAGGAGATGGCTACACCTTC
CASSFGTGDGYTF
>TRBV3-1/TRBV3-2|.|.|TRBJ2-5
TGTGCCAGCAGCCAGAGAGTGACCCAGTACTTC
CASSQRVTQYF
>TRBV5-1|.|.|TRBJ2-7
TGCGCCAACCCAGGAGGTCAGGAGTCCTACGAGCAGTACTTC
CANPGGQESYEQYF
>TRBV28|.|.|TRBJ1-5
TGTGCCAGCAGGGCGAGTGCAGGCTTCAATCAGCCCCAGCATTTT
CASRASAGFNQPQHF
>TRBV10-3|TRBD1|.|TRBJ2-5
TGTGCCATCAGTGAACGGGACAGGCTCCTGCAAGAGACCCAGTACTTC
CAISERDRLLQETQYF
>TRBV3-1/TRBV3-2|.|.|TRBJ2-3
TGTGCCAGCAGCCCCCGGGACTTCGAAATACGCACAGATACGCAGTATTTT
CASSPRDFEIRTDTQYF
>TRBV5-6|TRBD2|.|TRBJ2-7
TGTGCCAGCAGCTTAGGGGTCGGCGGGAGATCGAGTGAGCAGTACTTC
CASSLGVGGRSSEQYF
>TRBV12-3/TRBV12-4|.|.|TRBJ1-4
TGTGCCAGCAGCACAGGGATGAGCGAAAAACTGTTTTTT
CASSTGMSEKLFF
>TRBV6-2/TRBV6-3|TRBD2|once|TRBJ2-3
TGTGCCAGCAGTCGCGGGGGAGATACGCAGTATTTT
CASSRGGDTQYF
>TRBV9|.|.|TRBJ2-7
TGTGCCAGCAGCGTAGGTCCGGACAGCTTCTACGAGCAGTACTTC
CASSVGPDSFYEQYF
>TRBV5-1|.|.|TRBJ2-3
TGCGCCAGCAGCGGACTACAGGGGTTCAGCACAGATACGCAGTATTTT
CASSGLQGFSTDTQYF
>TRBV4-1|TRBD1|.|TRBJ1-2
TGCGCCAGCAGCCAACGGGACAGGGAAGGCTATGGCTACACCTTC
CASSQRDREGYGYTF
>TRBV11-1|.|.|TRBJ2-7
TGTGCCAGCAGCTTAAGGGGAGCGGGCCCCTACGAGCAGTACTTC
CASSLRGAGPYEQYF
>TRBV3-1/TRBV3-2|.|.|TRBJ1-1
TGTGCCAGCAGCCAACACATAAACACTGAAGCTTTCTTT
CASSQHINTEAFF
>TRBV2|.|.|TRBJ1-3
TGTGCCAGCGCTTTGAGCGACAGCCCGTCTGGAAACACCATATATTTT
CASALSDSPSGNTIYF
>TRBV27|TRBD2|.|TRBJ2-5
TGTGCCAGCAGTACGTTAGCGGGGCCCCAAGAGACCCAGTACTTC
CASSTLAGPQETQYF
>TRBV7-6|TRBD1|few|TRBJ2-7
TGTGCCAGCAGCTTAGGGACAGGGGGCGGTTACGAGCAGTACTTC
CASSLGTGGGYEQYF
>TRBV7-2|TRBD1|.|TRBJ1-2
TGTGCCAGCAGCTTATCGACAGGGACATATGGCTACACCTTC
CASSLSTGTYGYTF
>TRBV5-1|.|.|TRBJ1-2
TGCGCCAGCAGCTACGGGTCGAAGTTAGCTAACTATGGCTACACCTTC
CASSYGSKLANYGYTF
>TRBV5-6|.|.|TRBJ2-7
TGTGCCAGCAGCCTAAAATACGAGCAGTACTTC
CASSLKYEQYF
>TRBV7-9|.|.|TRBJ2-1
TGTGCCAGCAGCTCCCCGGCAGGCACCCTCTACAATGAGCAGTTCTTC
CASSSPAGTLYNEQFF
>TRBV15|.|.|TRBJ1-6
TGTGCCACCAGCAGAGATAAAGGGGTAGGTTCACCCCTCCACTTT
CATSRDKGVGSPLHF
>TRBV5-1|.|few|TRBJ1-4
TGCGCCAGCCGACTCGCAACTAATGAAAAACTGTTTTTT
CASRLATNEKLFF
>TRBV28|TRBD1|.|TRBJ1-3
TGTGCCAGCAGAGGGACAGGGGTATACACCATATATTTT
CASRGTGVYTIYF
>TRBV28|TRBD1|.|TRBJ1-5
TGTGCCAGCAGTTTCCTCCCTGGGACAGCGATCAATCAGCCCCAGCATTTT
CASSFLPGTAINQPQHF